This T cell receptor beta chain is from a study of blood T cell repertoires in COVID-19. Looking at the study overall: Collection of acute and convalescent COVID-19 samples took place in the United States, Italy and Spain. Sources were T cells, B-cell-depleted T cells, or PBMCs; the material itself was cDNA or gDNA.

From germline, CDR1 is SGHTA and CDR2 FQGTGA. The CDR3 covers 16 residues. Trimming removed 5 bases from V and 6 bases from J; junction bases left unmatched: 11. Only in-frame clones appear in the TCRdb table, and some are missing; sequencing was by immunoSEQ multiplex PCR. The sample holds about 200,000 clones, approximately 83% seen once. The clonotype was recovered from a human donor with active or convalescent COVID-19. The donor label of this sample is uncertain. This chain joins TRBV7-3 and TRBJ2-2; 8 nucleotides match TRBD2. Sequenced input: peripheral blood. The CDR3, as DNA: TGTGCCAGCAGCCCCGGGGGGGGACTGGGAGCCGGGGAGCTGTTTTTT. Amino acids: CASSPGGGLGAGELFF.